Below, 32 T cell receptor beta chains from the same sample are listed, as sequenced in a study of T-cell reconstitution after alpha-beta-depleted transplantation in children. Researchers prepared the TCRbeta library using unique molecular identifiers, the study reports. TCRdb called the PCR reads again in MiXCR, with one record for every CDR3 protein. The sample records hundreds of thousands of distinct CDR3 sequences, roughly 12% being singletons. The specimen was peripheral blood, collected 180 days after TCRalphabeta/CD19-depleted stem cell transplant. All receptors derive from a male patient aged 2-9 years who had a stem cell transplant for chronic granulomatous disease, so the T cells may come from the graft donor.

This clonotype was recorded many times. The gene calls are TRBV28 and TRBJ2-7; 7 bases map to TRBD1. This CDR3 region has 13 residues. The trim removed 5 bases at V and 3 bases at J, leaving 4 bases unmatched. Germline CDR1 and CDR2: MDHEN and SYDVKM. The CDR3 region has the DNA TGTGCCAGCAGTACAGGGGACGACTACGAGCAGTACTTC. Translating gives CASSTGDDYEQYF.

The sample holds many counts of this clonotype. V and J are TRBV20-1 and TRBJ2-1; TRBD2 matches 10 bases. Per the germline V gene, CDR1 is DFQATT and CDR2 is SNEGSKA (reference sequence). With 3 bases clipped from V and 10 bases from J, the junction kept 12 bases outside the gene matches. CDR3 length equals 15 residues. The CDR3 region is CSARALAGVPREQFF. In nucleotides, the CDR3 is TGCAGTGCTAGGGCCCTAGCGGGAGTCCCTAGGGAGCAGTTCTTC.

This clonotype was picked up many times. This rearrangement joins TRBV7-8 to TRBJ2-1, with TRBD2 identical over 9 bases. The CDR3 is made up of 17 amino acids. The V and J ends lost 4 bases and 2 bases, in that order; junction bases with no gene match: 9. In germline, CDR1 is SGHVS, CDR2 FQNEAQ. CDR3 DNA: TGTGCCAGCAGCTCCGGACTAGCGTCGATACCCTACAATGAGCAGTTCTTC. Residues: CASSSGLASIPYNEQFF.

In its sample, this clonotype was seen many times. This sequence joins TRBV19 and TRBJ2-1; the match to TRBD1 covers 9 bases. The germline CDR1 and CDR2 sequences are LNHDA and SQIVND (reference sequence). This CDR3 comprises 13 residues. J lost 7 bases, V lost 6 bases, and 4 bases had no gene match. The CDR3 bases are TGTGCCAGTAGCTGGGACAGGGTGAATGAGCAGTTCTTC. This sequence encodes CASSWDRVNEQFF.

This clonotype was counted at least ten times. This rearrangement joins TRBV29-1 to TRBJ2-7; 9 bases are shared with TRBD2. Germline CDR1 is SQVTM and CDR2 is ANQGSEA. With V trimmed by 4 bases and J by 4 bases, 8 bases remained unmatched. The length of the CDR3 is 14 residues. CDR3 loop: CSVVADLAGYEQYF. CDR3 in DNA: TGCAGCGTTGTGGCAGACCTAGCGGGGTACGAGCAGTACTTC.

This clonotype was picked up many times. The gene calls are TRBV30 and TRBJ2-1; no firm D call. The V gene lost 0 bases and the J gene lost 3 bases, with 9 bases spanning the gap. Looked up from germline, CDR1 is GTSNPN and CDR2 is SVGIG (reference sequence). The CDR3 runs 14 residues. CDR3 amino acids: CAWSVLVDYNEQFF. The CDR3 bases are TGTGCCTGGAGTGTACTGGTCGACTACAATGAGCAGTTCTTC.

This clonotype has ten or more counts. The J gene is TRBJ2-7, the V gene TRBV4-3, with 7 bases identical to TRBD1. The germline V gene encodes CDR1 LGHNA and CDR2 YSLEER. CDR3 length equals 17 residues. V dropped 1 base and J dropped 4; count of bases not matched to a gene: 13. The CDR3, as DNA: TGCGCCAGCAGCCAAGTAATGCTTCCGGGACAGTTATACGAGCAGTACTTC. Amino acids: CASSQVMLPGQLYEQYF.

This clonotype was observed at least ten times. This chain's CDR3 is CASSQGTPGSEAFF. The CDR3, as DNA: TGTGCCAGCAGCCAGGGGACCCCAGGCAGTGAAGCTTTCTTT. V usage is TRBV14 and J usage is TRBJ1-1; a possible D gene is TRBD1 (5 bases). The CDR3 contains 14 residues. Germline CDR1 and CDR2: SGHDN and FVKESK. Trimming shortened V by 3 bases and J by 7 bases, and 15 bases separated the two germline ends.

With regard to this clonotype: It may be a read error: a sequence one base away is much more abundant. CDR3 residues: CSASGAIGRSYEQYF. In DNA form, the CDR3 reads TGCAGTGCTTCTGGGGCTATTGGGCGCTCCTACGAGCAGTACTTC. This chain joins TRBV20-1 and TRBJ2-7; a weak D match, TRBD1 (5 bases). CDR3 length: 15 residues. Germline-derived CDR1 and CDR2 are DFQATT and SNEGSKA (reference sequence). V shed 5 bases and J shed 0 bases, with 17 bases lying between them.

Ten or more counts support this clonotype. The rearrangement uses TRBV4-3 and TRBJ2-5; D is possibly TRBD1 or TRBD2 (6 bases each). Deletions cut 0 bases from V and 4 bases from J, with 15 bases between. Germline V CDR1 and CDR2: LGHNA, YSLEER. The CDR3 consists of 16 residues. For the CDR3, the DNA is TGCGCCAGCAGCCAAGATTGGCCGGGGGCCTTAGAGACCCAGTACTTC. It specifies CASSQDWPGALETQYF.

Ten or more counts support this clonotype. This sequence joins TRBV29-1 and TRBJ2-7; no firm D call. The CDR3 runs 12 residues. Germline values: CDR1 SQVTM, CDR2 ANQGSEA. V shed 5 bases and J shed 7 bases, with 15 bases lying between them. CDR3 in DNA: TGCAGCGTTCGAAGGCCAGGCGGAGAGCAGTACTTC. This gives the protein CSVRRPGGEQYF.

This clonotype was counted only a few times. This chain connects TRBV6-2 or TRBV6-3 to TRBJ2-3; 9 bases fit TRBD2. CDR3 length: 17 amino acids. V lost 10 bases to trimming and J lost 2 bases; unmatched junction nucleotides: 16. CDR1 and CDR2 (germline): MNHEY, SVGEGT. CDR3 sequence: CATIRPLAGIHTDTQYF. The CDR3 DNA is TGTGCCACCATTAGACCGCTAGCGGGGATACACACAGATACGCAGTATTTT.

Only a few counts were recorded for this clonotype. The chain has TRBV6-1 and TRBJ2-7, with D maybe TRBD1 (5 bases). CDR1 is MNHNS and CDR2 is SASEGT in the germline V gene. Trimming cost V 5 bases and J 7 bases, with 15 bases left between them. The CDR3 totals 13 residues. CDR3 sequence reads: CASSPRTPGEQYF. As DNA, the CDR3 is TGTGCCAGCAGTCCAAGGACACCTGGAGAGCAGTACTTC.

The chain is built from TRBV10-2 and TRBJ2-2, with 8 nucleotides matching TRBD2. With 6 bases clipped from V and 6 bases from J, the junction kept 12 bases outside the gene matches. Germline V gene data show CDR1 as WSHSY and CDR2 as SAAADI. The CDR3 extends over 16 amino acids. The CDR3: CASSRPGLGVSGELFF. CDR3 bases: TGCGCCAGCAGCCGACCGGGACTAGGGGTTTCCGGGGAGCTGTTTTTT.

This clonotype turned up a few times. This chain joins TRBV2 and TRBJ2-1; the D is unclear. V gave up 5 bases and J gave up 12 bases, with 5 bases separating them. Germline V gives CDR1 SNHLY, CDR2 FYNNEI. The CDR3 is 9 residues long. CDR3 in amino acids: CASSKGQFF. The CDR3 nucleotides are TGTGCCAGCAGTAAGGGGCAGTTCTTC.

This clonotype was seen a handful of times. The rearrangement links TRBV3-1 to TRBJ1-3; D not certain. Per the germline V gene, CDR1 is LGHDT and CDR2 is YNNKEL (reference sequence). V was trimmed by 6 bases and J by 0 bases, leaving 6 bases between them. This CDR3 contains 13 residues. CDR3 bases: TGTGCCAGCAGAATTTCCTCTGGAAACACCATATATTTT. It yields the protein CASRISSGNTIYF.

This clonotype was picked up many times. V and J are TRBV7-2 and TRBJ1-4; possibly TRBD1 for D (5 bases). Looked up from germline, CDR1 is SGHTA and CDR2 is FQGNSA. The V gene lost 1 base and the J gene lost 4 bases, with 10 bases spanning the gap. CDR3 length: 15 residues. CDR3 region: CASSLGGIDNEKLFF. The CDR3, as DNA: TGTGCCAGCAGCTTAGGGGGGATAGATAATGAAAAACTGTTTTTT.

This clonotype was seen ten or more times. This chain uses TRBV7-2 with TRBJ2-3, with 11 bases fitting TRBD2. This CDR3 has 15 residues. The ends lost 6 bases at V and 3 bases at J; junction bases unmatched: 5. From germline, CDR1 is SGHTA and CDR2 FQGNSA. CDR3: CASRRLAGLTDTQYF. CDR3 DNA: TGTGCCAGCAGGAGACTAGCGGGGTTAACAGATACGCAGTATTTT.

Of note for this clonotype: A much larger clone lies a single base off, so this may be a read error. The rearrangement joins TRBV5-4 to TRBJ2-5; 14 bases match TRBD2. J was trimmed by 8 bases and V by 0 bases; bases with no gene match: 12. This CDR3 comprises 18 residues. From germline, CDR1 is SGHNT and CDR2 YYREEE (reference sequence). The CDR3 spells CASSLGGTSGRKGDTQYF. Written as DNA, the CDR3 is TGTGCCAGCAGCTTGGGTGGGACTAGCGGGAGAAAAGGGGACACCCAGTACTTC.

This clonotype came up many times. The CDR3: CASSLDPRGNNEQFF. As DNA, the CDR3 is TGCGCCAGCAGCTTGGATCCGCGGGGTAACAATGAGCAGTTCTTC. The rearrangement links TRBV5-1 to TRBJ2-1, with D tentatively TRBD2 (6 bases). V was shortened by 0 bases and J by 5 bases, with 12 bases between the two germline ends. The CDR3 totals 15 residues. Germline assignment: CDR1 SGHRS and CDR2 YFSETQ.

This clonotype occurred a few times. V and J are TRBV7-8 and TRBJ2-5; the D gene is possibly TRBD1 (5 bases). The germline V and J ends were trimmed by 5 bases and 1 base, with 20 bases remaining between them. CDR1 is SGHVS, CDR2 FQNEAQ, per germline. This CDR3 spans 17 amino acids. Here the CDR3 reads CASSPGSLQGRQETQYF. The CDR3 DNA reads TGTGCCAGCAGCCCCGGAAGCCTGCAGGGTCGCCAAGAGACCCAGTACTTC.

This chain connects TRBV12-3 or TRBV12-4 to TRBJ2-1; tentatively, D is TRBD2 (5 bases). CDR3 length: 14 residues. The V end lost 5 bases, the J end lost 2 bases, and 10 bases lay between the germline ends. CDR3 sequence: CASSSGAAYNEQFF. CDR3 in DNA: TGTGCCAGCAGTAGCGGAGCAGCCTACAATGAGCAGTTCTTC.

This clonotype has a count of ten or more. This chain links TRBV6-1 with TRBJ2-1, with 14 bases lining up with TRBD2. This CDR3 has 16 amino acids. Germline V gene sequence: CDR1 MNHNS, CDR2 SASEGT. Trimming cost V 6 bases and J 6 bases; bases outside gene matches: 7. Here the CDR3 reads CASSTQGLAGGNEQFF. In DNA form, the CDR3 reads TGTGCCAGCAGCACTCAAGGACTAGCGGGGGGCAATGAGCAGTTCTTC.

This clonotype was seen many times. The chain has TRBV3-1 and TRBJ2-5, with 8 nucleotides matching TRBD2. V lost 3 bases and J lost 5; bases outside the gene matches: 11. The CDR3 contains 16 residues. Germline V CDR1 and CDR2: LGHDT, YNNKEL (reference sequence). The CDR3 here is CASSQSGSGRRETQYF. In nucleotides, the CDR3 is TGTGCCAGCAGCCAGTCAGGAAGCGGGAGACGGGAGACCCAGTACTTC.

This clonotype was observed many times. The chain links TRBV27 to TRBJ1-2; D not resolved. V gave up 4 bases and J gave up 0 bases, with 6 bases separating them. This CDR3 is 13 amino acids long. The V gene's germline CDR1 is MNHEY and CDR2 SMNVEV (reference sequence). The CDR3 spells CASSWAANYGYTF. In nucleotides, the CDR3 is TGTGCCAGCAGTTGGGCTGCTAACTATGGCTACACCTTC.

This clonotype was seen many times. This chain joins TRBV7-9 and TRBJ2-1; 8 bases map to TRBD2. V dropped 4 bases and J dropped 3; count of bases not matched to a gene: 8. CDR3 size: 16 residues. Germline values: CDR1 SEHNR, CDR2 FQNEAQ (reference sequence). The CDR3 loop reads CASSSPLAGIYNEQFF. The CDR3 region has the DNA TGTGCCAGCAGCTCCCCCCTAGCGGGTATCTACAATGAGCAGTTCTTC.

As DNA, the CDR3 is TGTGCCAGCAGTTATTCTGGGGGTTACGCCGGGGAGCTGTTTTTT. Protein product: CASSYSGGYAGELFF. The chain links TRBV6-5 to TRBJ2-2, with D tentatively TRBD1 or TRBD2 (5 bases each). This CDR3 contains 15 residues. Germline V CDR1 and CDR2: MNHEY, SVGAGI. V lost 3 bases and J lost 6, with 14 bases in between.

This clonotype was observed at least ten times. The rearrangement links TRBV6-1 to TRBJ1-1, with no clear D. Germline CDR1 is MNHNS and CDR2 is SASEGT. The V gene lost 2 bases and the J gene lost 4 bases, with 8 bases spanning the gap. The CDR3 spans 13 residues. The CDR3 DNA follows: TGTGCCAGCAGTGAAACTGGCGCCACTGAAGCTTTCTTT. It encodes CASSETGATEAFF.

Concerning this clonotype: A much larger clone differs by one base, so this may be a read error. CDR3 coding DNA: TGCAGCGTAAAGCGGGTCCCTAGCACAGATACGCAGTATTTT. Protein product: CSVKRVPSTDTQYF. The rearrangement uses TRBV29-1 and TRBJ2-3, with D perhaps TRBD2 (6 bases). The V gene lost 6 bases and the J gene lost 0 bases, with 13 bases spanning the gap. CDR3 length equals 14 residues. Looked up from germline, CDR1 is SQVTM and CDR2 is ANQGSEA.

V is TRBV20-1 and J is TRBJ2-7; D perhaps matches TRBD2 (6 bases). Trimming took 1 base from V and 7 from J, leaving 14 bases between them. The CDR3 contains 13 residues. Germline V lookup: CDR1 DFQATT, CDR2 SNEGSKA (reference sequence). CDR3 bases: TGCAGTGCTAGAGCCCAGGAGGGTCGGGAGCAGTACTTC. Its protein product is CSARAQEGREQYF.

The CDR3 DNA reads as TGTGCCAGCAGCTTGGTCCGGGGGGGGGAGACCCAGTACTTC. Amino acid sequence: CASSLVRGGETQYF. The chain recombines TRBV5-4 with TRBJ2-5, with 8 bases aligning to TRBD2. Trimming removed 0 bases from V and 5 bases from J; junction bases left unmatched: 3. The V gene's germline CDR1 is SGHNT and CDR2 YYREEE (reference sequence). The CDR3 loop spans 14 amino acids.

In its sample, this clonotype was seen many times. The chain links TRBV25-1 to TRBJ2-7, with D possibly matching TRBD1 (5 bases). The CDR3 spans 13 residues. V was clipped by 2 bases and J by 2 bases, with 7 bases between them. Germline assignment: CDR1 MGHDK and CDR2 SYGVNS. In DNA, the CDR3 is TGTGCCAGCAGTGAACAGGGCGCCTACGAGCAGTACTTC. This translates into CASSEQGAYEQYF.